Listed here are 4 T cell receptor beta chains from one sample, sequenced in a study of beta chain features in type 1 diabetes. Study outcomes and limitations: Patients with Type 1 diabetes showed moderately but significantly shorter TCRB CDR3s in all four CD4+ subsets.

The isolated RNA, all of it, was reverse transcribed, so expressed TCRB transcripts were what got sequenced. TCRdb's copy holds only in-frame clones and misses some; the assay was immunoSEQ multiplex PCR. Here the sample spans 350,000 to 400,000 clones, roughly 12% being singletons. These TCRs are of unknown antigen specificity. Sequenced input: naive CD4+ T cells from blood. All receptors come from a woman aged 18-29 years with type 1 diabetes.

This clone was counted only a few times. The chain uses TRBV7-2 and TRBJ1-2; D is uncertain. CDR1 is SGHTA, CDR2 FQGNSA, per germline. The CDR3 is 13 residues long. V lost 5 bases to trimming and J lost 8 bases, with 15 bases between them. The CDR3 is CASSVRRGRGYTF. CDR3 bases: TGTGCCAGCAGCGTTCGACGTGGCAGGGGCTACACCTTC.

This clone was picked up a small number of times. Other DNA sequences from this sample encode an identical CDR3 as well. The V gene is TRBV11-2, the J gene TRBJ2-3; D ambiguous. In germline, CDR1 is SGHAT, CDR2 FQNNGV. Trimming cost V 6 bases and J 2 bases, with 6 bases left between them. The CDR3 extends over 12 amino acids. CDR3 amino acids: CASSSNTDTQYF. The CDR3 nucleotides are TGTGCCAGCAGTTCAAACACAGATACGCAGTATTTT. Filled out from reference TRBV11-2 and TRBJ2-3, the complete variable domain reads EAGVAQSPRYKIIEKRQSVAFWCNPISGHATLYWYQQILGQGPKLLIQFQNNGVVDDSQLPKDRFSAERLKGVDSTLKIQPAKLEDSAVYLCASSSNTDTQYFGPGTRLTVL.

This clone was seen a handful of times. This chain's CDR3 is CASSVTGGAGGNEKLFF. The CDR3 bases are TGTGCCAGCAGCGTCACAGGGGGGGCAGGGGGAAATGAAAAACTGTTTTTT. The V call is TRBV9, the J call TRBJ1-4; 8 bases align to TRBD1. Germline CDR1 SGDLS, CDR2 YYNGEE. The junction had 11 bases not matched to a gene; V was cut back by 2 bases and J by 5 bases. This CDR3 has 17 residues.

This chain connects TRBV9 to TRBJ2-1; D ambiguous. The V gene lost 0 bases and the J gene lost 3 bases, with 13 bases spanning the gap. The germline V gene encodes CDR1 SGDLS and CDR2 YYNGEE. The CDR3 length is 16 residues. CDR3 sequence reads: CASSVAEHRIYNEQFF. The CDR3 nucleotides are TGTGCCAGCAGCGTAGCTGAGCACAGAATCTACAATGAGCAGTTCTTC.